What follows are 14 T cell receptor beta chains derived from one specimen sequenced in a study of CXCR3-negative and CXCR3-positive naive CD8 T cells. With UMI labels, 5' RACE was used to prepare the TRB cDNA libraries. TCRdb reprocessed the 5' RACE reads and reports one entry per CDR3 protein, with no DNA. The specimen's table records tens of thousands of distinct CDR3 sequences. Material for sequencing was naive CXCR3- CD8+ T cells from blood. Noted subset: CD45RO-CCR7+CD27+CD95- naive CD8+ T cells lacking CXCR3 (TNR3-). The receptor source for this set is a human donor in good health. Some clones in this sample may be carry-over from other donors' samples.

This chain links TRBV7-9 with TRBJ2-7; TCRdb gives TRBD2 as the D gene, but with no DNA this cannot be confirmed. CDR1 SEHNR and CDR2 FQNEAQ come from the germline V gene (reference sequence). The CDR3 has 12 residues. This CDR3 reads CASSPPPQGLRF. Full variable domain (outside the CDR3, taken from reference TRBV7-9 and TRBJ2-7): DTGVSQNPRHKITKRGQNVTFRCDPISEHNRLYWYRQTLGQGPEFLTYFQNEAQLEKSRLLSDRFSAERPKGSFSTLEIQRTEQGDSAMYLCASSPPPQGLRFGPGTRLTVT.

This chain uses TRBV6-6 with TRBJ1-2; TCRdb names TRBD1, which stays unverified in the absence of DNA. The CDR3 totals 13 residues. The germline gives CDR1 MNHNY, CDR2 SVGAGI (reference sequence). This CDR3 is CASSYGAGDGYTF.

The chain employs TRBV18 and TRBJ2-1. This CDR3 has 13 amino acids. The germline gives CDR1 KGHSH, CDR2 LQKENI. CDR3 region: CASSPDRLDEQFF.

The rearrangement links TRBV5-4 to TRBJ2-7; the TCRdb D gene call, TRBD2, has no DNA to confirm it. Per germline, CDR1 SGHNT and CDR2 YYREEE (reference sequence). The CDR3 contains 17 residues. CDR3 sequence reads: CASSQELAGGPSYEQYF.

The CDR3 sequence is CASSLGDSEQYF. The V and J genes are TRBV5-1 and TRBJ2-7; TCRdb reports TRBD1, a call that lacks DNA to check it against. CDR1 SGHRS and CDR2 YFSETQ come from the germline V gene. This CDR3 contains 12 residues.

The V call is TRBV10-1, the J call TRBJ2-7; TCRdb designates TRBD2, a call that cannot be tested without DNA. CDR3 length: 12 residues. Germline CDR1 WNHNN, CDR2 SYGVQD (reference sequence). The CDR3 sequence is CASSDQGGEQYF.

CDR3 sequence reads: CASSIKLAYEQYF. The gene calls are TRBV19 and TRBJ2-7. Germline CDR1 LNHDA, CDR2 SQIVND (reference sequence). The CDR3 is 13 amino acids.

The chain carries TRBV20-1 and TRBJ2-7; the TCRdb D gene call, TRBD1, has no DNA to confirm it. The germline V gene has CDR1 DFQATT and CDR2 SNEGSKA (reference sequence). The CDR3 covers 15 residues. The CDR3 region is CSARDLEGPTYEQYF.

The genes are TRBV9 and TRBJ2-7; the TRBD2 assignment by TCRdb is unverifiable without DNA. CDR3 length: 15 residues. From germline, CDR1 is SGDLS and CDR2 YYNGEE. Here the CDR3 reads CASSVEGLNLYEQYF.

The V call is TRBV21-1, the J call TRBJ1-1; TCRdb's D call of TRBD1 is untestable without DNA. TRBV21-1 is a pseudogene segment. CDR3 length equals 14 residues. The CDR3 region is CASSTIGGWTEAFF.

V is TRBV7-9 and J is TRBJ2-6; with no DNA, the TCRdb D assignment of TRBD1 cannot be verified. Per germline, CDR1 SEHNR and CDR2 FQNEAQ (reference sequence). The CDR3 is made up of 17 amino acids. CDR3: CATPSGQGPLWANVLTF.

The V and J genes are TRBV20-1 and TRBJ2-7; the TCRdb D gene call, TRBD1, has no DNA to confirm it. This CDR3 has 14 residues. Germline CDR1 reads DFQATT; CDR2 reads SNEGSKA (reference sequence). CDR3 loop: CSAPRDRQNHEQYF.

The chain has TRBV5-5 and TRBJ2-1. Germline loops: CDR1 SGHKS, CDR2 YYEKEE (reference sequence). The CDR3 has 15 amino acids. The CDR3 loop reads CASSLAGDSYNEQFF.

The chain employs TRBV29-1 and TRBJ2-1; TCRdb's assignment of TRBD2 cannot be checked, as there is no DNA. Germline V gives CDR1 SQVTM, CDR2 ANQGSEA. This CDR3 region has 14 residues. CDR3 residues: CSVPGLAGHNEQFF.